These 11 T cell receptor beta chains were sequenced from one sample in a study of shared T cell receptors in the human thymus. Profiling relied on immunoSEQ multiplex PCR, and the TCRdb table lists in-frame clones only, not all of them. The table lists hundreds of thousands of clones, approximately 90% of them singletons. This sample also belongs to another study, concerning human thymus T cells.

The sample was thymocytes. Source of these receptors: a boy in the first two years of life with a congenital heart defect.

The J gene is TRBJ1-1, the V gene TRBV28, with 8 bases identical to TRBD1. The CDR3 is 14 amino acids. CDR1 and CDR2 from the germline V gene are MDHEN and SYDVKM. After removal of 5 bases from V and 1 base from J, the junction contained 3 bases not matched to a gene. CDR3 protein: CASSMDRANTEAFF. The DNA of the CDR3 is TGTGCCAGCAGTATGGACAGGGCGAACACTGAAGCTTTCTTT.

In its sample, this clone was seen a few times. The chain recombines TRBV2 with TRBJ2-1; TRBD1 matches at 9 bases. With V trimmed by 7 bases and J by 3 bases, 10 bases remained unmatched. The CDR3 sequence is 16 residues long. From germline, CDR1 is SNHLY and CDR2 FYNNEI. CDR3 amino acids: CASTRTGTGYYNEQFF. The CDR3 DNA reads TGTGCCAGCACGCGGACCGGGACAGGGTACTACAATGAGCAGTTCTTC. Supplemented by reference TRBV2 and TRBJ2-1, the full variable domain reads EPEVTQTPSHQVTQMGQEVILRCVPISNHLYFYWYRQILGQKVEFLVSFYNNEISEKSEIFDDQFSVERPDGSNFTLKIRSTKLEDSAMYFCASTRTGTGYYNEQFFGPGTRLTVL.

The chain links TRBV6-6 to TRBJ2-7; TRBD2 might be the D (6 bases). Between the trimmed V and J ends, which lost 11 bases and 4 bases, there was a span of 15 bases. Germline CDR1 and CDR2: MNHNY and SVGAGI (reference sequence). The CDR3 length is 12 residues. DNA of the CDR3: TGTGCCTCGGAGGGAGACCGATACGAGCAGTACTTC. Amino acid sequence: CASEGDRYEQYF.

Note on this clone: The same CDR3 is also encoded by other DNA sequences in this sample. The chain joins TRBV4-2 to TRBJ2-5; 11 bases line up with TRBD2. Germline CDR1 reads LGHNA; CDR2 reads YNFKEQ. V gave up 4 bases and J gave up 2 bases; unmatched junction bases: 3. This CDR3 spans 15 amino acids. This CDR3 is CASSPLAGGQETQYF. Here the CDR3 DNA reads TGTGCCAGCAGCCCGCTAGCGGGAGGACAAGAGACCCAGTACTTC.

The chain recombines TRBV30 with TRBJ1-5; D gene unclear. Germline CDR1 GTSNPN, CDR2 SVGIG (reference sequence). This CDR3 spans 16 amino acids. V lost 1 base and J lost 6, with 19 bases in between. As DNA, the CDR3 is TGTGCCTGGAGTGACCCGGAGGGCAGGCGGGTTCAGCCCCAGCATTTT. It translates to CAWSDPEGRRVQPQHF.

V and J are TRBV4-1 and TRBJ1-2; no reliable D call. The CDR3 spans 13 residues. The germline CDR1 and CDR2 sequences are MGHRA and YSYEKL. Trimming shortened V by 0 bases and J by 6 bases, and 8 bases separated the two germline ends. The CDR3 here is CASSQESRDGYTF. DNA of the CDR3: TGCGCCAGCAGCCAAGAATCGAGGGATGGCTACACCTTC.

This clone was observed once. The same CDR3 also results from other DNA sequences found in this sample. The chain has TRBV28 and TRBJ1-5, with D tentatively TRBD1 (5 bases). Germline lookup yields CDR1 MDHEN and CDR2 SYDVKM. This CDR3 has 17 amino acids. V shed 6 bases and J shed 9 bases, with 27 bases lying between them. Here the CDR3 reads CASRSSVLTGDGGPQHF. DNA of the CDR3: TGTGCCAGCAGAAGTTCCGTGCTGACGGGCGACGGGGGGCCCCAGCATTTT. The complete variable domain, with remaining parts taken from reference TRBV28 and TRBJ1-5, reads DVKVTQSSRYLVKRTGEKVFLECVQDMDHENMFWYRQDPGLGLRLIYFSYDVKMKEKGDIPEGYSVSREKKERFSLILESASTNQTSMYLCASRSSVLTGDGGPQHFGDGTRLSIL.

DNA for the CDR3: TGTGCCAGTAGTTTCCGGACTAGCGGGCCCGATAGTGCGGAAGATACGCAGTATTTT. Protein sequence: CASSFRTSGPDSAEDTQYF. The rearrangement joins TRBV19 to TRBJ2-3; 11 nucleotides line up with TRBD2. Losses at the gene ends were 5 bases for V and 5 bases for J; bases not matched to a gene: 18. Germline assignment: CDR1 LNHDA and CDR2 SQIVND (reference sequence). CDR3 length equals 19 residues.

The chain has TRBV4-1 and TRBJ2-7; 8 bases match TRBD2. Per the germline V gene, CDR1 is MGHRA and CDR2 is YSYEKL. There are 18 residues in the CDR3. Germline trimming cut 2 bases from V and 2 bases from J; bases unmatched to any gene: 14. The CDR3 region has the DNA TGCGCCAGCAGCCAAAAGGGGGGCCGGGCGGGAGGCCCCTACGAGCAGTACTTC. Translating gives CASSQKGGRAGGPYEQYF.

The rearrangement joins TRBV10-1 to TRBJ2-7, with 8 bases identical to TRBD2. Germline V gene data show CDR1 as WNHNN and CDR2 as SYGVQD (reference sequence). There are 16 residues in the CDR3. V dropped 2 bases and J dropped 3; count of bases not matched to a gene: 9. The CDR3 bases are TGCGCCAGCAGTGAGCGGGCGGTAGCGGGGCACTACGAGCAGTACTTC. It codes for CASSERAVAGHYEQYF.

In this sample, this clone turned up once. The gene calls are TRBV4-3 and TRBJ2-7; D is perhaps TRBD1 (6 bases). V was shortened by 0 bases and J by 2 bases, with 14 bases between the two germline ends. The CDR3 is made up of 16 amino acids. Germline V lookup: CDR1 LGHNA, CDR2 YSLEER. CDR3 protein: CASSQDGTTDTYEQYF. In DNA, the CDR3 is TGCGCCAGCAGCCAAGATGGGACAACCGACACCTACGAGCAGTACTTC.